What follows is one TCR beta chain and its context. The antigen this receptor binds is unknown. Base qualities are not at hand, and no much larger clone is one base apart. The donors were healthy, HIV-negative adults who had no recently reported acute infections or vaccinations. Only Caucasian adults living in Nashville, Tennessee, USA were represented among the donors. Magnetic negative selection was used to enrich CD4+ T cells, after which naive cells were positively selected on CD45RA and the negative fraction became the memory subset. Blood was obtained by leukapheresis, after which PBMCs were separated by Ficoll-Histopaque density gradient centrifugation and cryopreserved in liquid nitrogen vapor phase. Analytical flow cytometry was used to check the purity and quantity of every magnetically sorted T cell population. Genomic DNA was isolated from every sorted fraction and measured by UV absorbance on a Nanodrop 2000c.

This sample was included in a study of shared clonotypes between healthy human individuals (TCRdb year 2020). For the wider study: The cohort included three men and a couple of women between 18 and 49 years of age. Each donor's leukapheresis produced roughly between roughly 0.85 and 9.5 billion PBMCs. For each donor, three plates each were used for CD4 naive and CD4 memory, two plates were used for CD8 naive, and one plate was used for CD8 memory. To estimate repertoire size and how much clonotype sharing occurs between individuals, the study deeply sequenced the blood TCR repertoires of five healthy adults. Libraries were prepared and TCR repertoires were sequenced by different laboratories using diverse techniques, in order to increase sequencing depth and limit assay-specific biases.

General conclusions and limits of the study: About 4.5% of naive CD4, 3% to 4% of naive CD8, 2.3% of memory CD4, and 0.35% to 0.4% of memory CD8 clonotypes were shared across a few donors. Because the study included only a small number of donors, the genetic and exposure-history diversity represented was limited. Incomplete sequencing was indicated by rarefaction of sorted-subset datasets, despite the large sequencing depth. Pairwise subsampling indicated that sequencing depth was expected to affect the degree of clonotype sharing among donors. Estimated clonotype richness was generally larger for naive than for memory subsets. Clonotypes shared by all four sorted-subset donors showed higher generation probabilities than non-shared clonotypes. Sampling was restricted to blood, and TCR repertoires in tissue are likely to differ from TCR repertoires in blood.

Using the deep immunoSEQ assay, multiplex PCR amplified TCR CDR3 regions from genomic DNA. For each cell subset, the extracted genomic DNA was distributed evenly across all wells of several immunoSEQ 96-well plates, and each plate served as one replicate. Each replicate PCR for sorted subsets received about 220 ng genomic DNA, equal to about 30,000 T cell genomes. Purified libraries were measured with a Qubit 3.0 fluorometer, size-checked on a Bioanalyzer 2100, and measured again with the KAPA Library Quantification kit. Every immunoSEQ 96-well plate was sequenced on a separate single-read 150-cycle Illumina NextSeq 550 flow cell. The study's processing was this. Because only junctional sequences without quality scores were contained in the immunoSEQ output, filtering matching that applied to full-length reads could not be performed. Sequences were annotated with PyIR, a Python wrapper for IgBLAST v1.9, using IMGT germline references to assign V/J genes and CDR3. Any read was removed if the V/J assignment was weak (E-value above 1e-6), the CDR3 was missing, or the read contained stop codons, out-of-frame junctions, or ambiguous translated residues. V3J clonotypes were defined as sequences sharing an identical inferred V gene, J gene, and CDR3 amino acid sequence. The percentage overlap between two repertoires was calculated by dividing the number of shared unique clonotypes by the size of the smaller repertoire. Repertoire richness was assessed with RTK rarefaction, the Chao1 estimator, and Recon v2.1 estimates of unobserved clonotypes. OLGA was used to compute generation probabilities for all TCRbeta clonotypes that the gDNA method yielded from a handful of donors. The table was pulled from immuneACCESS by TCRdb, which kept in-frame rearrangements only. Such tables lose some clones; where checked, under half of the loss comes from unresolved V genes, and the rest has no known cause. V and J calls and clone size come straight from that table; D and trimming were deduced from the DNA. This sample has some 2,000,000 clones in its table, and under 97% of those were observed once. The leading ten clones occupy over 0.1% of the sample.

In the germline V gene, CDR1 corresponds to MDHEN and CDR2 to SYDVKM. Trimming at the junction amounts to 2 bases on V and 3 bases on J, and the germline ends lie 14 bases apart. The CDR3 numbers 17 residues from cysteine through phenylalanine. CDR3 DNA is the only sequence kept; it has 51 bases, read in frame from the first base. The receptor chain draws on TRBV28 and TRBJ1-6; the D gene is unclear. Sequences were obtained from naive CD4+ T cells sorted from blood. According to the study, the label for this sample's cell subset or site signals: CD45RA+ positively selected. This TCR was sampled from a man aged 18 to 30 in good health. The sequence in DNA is TGTGCCAGCAGTTTACCCTCGGGGTACAGCTATAATTCACCCCTCCACTTT. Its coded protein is CASSLPSGYSYNSPLHF.